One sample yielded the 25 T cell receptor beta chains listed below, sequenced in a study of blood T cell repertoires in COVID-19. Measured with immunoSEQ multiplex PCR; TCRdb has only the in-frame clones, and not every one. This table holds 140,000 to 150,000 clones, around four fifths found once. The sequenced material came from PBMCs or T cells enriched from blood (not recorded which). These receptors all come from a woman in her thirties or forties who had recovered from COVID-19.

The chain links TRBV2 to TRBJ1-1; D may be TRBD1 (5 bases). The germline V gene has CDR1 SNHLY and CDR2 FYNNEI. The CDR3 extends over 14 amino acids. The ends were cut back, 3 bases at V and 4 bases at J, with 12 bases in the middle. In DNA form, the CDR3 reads TGTGCCAGCAGTGATCTGGGTACAGGCACTGAAGCTTTCTTT. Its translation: CASSDLGTGTEAFF.

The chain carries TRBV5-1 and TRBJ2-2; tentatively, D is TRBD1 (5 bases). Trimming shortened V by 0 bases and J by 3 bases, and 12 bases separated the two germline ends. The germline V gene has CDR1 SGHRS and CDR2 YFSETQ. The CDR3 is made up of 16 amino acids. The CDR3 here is CASSLEGAADTGELFF. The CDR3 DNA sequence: TGCGCCAGCAGCTTGGAAGGGGCCGCTGACACCGGGGAGCTGTTTTTT.

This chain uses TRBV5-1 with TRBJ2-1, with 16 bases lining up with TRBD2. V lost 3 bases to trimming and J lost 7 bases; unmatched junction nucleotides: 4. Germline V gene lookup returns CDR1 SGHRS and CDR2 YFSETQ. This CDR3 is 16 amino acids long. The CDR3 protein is CASSSGLAGGPNEQFF. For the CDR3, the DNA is TGCGCCAGCAGCTCGGGACTAGCGGGGGGGCCGAATGAGCAGTTCTTC.

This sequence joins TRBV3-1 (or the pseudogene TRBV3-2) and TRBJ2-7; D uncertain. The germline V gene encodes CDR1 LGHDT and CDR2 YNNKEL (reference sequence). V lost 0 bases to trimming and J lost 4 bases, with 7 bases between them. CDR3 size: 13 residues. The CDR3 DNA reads TGTGCCAGCAGCCAAGATCCGAGTTACGAGCAGTACTTC. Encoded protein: CASSQDPSYEQYF.

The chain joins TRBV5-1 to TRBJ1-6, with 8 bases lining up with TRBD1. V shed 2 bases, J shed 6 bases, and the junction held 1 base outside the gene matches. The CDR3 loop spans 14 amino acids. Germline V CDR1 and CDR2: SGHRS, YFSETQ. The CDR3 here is CASSFDRGNSPLHF. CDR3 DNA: TGCGCCAGCAGCTTCGACAGGGGTAATTCACCCCTCCACTTT. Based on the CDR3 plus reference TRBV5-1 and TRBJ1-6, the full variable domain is KAGVTQTPRYLIKTRGQQVTLSCSPISGHRSVSWYQQTPGQGLQFLFEYFSETQRNKGNFPGRFSGRQFSNSRSEMNVSTLELGDSALYLCASSFDRGNSPLHFGNGTRLTVT.

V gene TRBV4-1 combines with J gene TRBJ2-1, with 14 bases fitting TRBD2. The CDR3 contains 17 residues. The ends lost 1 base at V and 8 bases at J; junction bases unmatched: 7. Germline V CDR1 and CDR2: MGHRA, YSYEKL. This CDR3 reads CASSQAGGLAGVDEQFF. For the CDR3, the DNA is TGCGCCAGCAGCCAAGCGGGGGGACTAGCGGGAGTTGATGAGCAGTTCTTC.

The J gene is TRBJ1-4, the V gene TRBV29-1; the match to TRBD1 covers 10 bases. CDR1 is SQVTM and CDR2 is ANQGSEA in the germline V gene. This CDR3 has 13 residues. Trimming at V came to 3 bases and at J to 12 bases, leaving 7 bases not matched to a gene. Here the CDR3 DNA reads TGCAGCGTTGACGGACAGGGGGAAGCACAACTGTTTTTT. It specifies CSVDGQGEAQLFF. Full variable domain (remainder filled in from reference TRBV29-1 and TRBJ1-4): SAVISQKPSRDICQRGTSLTIQCQVDSQVTMMFWYRQQPGQSLTLIATANQGSEATYESGFVIDKFPISRPNLTFSTLTVSNMSPEDSSIYLCSVDGQGEAQLFFGSGTQLSVL.

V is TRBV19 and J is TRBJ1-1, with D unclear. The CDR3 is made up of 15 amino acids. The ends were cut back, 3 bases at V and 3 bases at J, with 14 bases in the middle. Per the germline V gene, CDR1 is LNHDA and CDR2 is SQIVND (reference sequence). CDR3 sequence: CASSMAGGEYTEAFF. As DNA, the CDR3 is TGTGCCAGTAGTATGGCAGGAGGCGAATACACTGAAGCTTTCTTT.

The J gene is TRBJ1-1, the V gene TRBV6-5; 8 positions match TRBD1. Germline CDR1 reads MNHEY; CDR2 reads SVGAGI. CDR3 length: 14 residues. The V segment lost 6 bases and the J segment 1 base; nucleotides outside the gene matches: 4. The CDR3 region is CASRSGTGNTEAFF. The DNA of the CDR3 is TGTGCCAGCAGATCGGGGACAGGGAACACTGAAGCTTTCTTT.

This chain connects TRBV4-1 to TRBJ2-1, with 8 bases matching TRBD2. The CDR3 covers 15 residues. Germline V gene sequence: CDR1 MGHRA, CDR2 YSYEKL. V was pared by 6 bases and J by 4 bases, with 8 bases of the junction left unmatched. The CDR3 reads CASSEAGVIYNEQFF. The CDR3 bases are TGCGCCAGCAGTGAAGCGGGAGTTATATACAATGAGCAGTTCTTC.

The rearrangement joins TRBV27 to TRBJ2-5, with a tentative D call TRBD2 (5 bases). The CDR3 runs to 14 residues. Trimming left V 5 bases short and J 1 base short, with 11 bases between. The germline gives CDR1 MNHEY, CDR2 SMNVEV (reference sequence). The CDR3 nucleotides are TGTGCCAGCAGTCCCGGGATACCCCAAGAGACCCAGTACTTC. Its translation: CASSPGIPQETQYF.

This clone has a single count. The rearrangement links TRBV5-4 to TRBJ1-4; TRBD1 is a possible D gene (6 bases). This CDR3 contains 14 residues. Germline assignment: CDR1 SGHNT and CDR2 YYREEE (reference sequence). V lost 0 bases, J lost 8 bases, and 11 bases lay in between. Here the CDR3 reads CASSLGRGREKLFF. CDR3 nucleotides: TGTGCCAGCAGCTTGGGCAGGGGTCGCGAAAAACTGTTTTTT.

CDR3 sequence (DNA): TGCAGCGTTGAAGATGGGACTTCCCAACAGCCCCAGCATTTT. Protein: CSVEDGTSQQPQHF. The V gene is TRBV29-1, the J gene TRBJ1-5; a possible D gene is TRBD1 (5 bases). V lost 0 bases and J lost 7, with 13 bases in between. The CDR3 runs to 14 residues. Germline-derived CDR1 and CDR2 are SQVTM and ANQGSEA.

The CDR3 here is CASSVAGGNEKLFF. The CDR3 region has the DNA TGTGCCAGCAGCGTAGCGGGGGGCAATGAAAAACTGTTTTTT. This chain links TRBV9 with TRBJ1-4; TRBD1 might be the D (6 bases). V lost 0 bases to trimming and J lost 5 bases, with 8 bases between them. Germline V lookup: CDR1 SGDLS, CDR2 YYNGEE. The CDR3 contains 14 residues. The full variable domain, completed using reference TRBV9 and TRBJ1-4, is DSGVTQTPKHLITATGQRVTLRCSPRSGDLSVYWYQQSLDQGLQFLIQYYNGEERAKGNILERFSAQQFPDLHSELNLSSLELGDSALYFCASSVAGGNEKLFFGSGTQLSVL.

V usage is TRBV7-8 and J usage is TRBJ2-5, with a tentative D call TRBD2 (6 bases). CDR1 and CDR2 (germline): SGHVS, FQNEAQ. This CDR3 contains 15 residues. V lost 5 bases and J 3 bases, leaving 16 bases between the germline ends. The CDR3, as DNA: TGTGCCAGCAGCAATCGGTGGGGCGGGAAAGAGACCCAGTACTTC. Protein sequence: CASSNRWGGKETQYF.

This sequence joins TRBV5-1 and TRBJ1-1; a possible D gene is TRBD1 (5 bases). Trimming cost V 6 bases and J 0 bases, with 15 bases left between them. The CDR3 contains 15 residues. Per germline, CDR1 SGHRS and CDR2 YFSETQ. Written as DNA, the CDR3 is TGCGCCAGCACCGCCTCAGGGTTCATGAACACTGAAGCTTTCTTT. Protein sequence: CASTASGFMNTEAFF.

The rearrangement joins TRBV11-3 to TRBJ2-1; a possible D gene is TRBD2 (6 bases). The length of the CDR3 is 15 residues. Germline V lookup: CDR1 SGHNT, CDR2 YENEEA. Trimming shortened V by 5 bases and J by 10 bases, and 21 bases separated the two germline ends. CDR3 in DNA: TGTGCCAGCAGCCGGAGTTCGGGGGAGGCTCGAGAGCAGTTCTTC. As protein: CASSRSSGEAREQFF.

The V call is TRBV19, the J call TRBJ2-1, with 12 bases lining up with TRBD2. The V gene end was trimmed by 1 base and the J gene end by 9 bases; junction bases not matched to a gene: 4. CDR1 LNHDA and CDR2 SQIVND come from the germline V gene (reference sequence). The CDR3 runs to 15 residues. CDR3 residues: CASSIASGRAAEQFF. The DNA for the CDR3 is TGTGCCAGTAGTATAGCTAGCGGGAGGGCCGCTGAGCAGTTCTTC.

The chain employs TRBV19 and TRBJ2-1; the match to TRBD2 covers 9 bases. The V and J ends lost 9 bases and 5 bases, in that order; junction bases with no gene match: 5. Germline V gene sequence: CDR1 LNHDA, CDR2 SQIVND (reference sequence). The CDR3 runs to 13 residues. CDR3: CASSTSGNNEQFF. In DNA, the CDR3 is TGTGCCAGCTCGACTAGCGGAAACAATGAGCAGTTCTTC. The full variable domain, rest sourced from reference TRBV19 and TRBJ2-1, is DGGITQSPKYLFRKEGQNVTLSCEQNLNHDAMYWYRQDPGQGLRLIYYSQIVNDFQKGDIAEGYSVSREKKESFPLTVTSAQKNPTAFYLCASSTSGNNEQFFGPGTRLTVL.

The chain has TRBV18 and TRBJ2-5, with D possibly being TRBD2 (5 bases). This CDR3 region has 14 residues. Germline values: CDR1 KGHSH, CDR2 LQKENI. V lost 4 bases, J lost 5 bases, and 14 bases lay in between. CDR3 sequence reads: CASSRGEGYETQYF. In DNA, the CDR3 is TGTGCCAGCTCACGGGGAGAGGGATATGAGACCCAGTACTTC. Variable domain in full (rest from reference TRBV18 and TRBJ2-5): NAGVMQNPRHLVRRRGQEARLRCSPMKGHSHVYWYRQLPEEGLKFMVYLQKENIIDESGMPKERFSAEFPKEGPSILRIQQVVRGDSAAYFCASSRGEGYETQYFGPGTRLLVL.

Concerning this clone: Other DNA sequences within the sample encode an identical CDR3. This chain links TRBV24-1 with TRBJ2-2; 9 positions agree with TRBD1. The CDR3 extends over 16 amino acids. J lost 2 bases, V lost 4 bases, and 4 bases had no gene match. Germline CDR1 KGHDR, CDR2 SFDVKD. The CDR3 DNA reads TGTGCCACCAGTGACCCGGGACAGGGAAACACCGGGGAGCTGTTTTTT. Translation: CATSDPGQGNTGELFF.

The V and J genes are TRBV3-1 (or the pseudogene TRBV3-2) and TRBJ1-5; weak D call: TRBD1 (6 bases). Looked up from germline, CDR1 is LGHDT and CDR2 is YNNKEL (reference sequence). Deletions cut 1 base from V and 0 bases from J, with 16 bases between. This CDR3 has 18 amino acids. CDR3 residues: CASSQGGGGPYSNQPQHF. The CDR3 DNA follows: TGTGCCAGCAGCCAAGGGGGAGGGGGTCCCTATAGCAATCAGCCCCAGCATTTT.

CDR3 sequence reads: CATGGGGGSGYNEQFF. CDR3 nucleotides: TGTGCCACCGGGGGCGGGGGTGGATCCGGGTACAATGAGCAGTTCTTC. The V gene is TRBV19, the J gene TRBJ2-1; D is perhaps TRBD2 (7 bases). The CDR3 has 16 residues. The germline V gene has CDR1 LNHDA and CDR2 SQIVND (reference sequence). The germline V and J ends were trimmed by 10 bases and 4 bases, with 23 bases remaining between them.

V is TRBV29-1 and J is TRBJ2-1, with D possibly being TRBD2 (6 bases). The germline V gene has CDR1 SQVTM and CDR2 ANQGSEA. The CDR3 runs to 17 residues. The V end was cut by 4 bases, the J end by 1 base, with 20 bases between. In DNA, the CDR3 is TGCAGCGTTGCCGAGGACTACGGAGAGGGGTCCTACAATGAGCAGTTCTTC. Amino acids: CSVAEDYGEGSYNEQFF.

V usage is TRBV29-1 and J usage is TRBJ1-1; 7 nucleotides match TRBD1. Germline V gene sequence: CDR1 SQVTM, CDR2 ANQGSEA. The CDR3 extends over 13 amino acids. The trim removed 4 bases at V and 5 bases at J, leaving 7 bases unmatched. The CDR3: CSVVEGARTEAFF. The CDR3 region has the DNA TGCAGCGTTGTGGAGGGGGCGAGGACTGAAGCTTTCTTT.